Each of the 3 T cell receptor beta chains below was sequenced from the same sample in a study of OX40 agonist ivuxolimab in advanced cancers. Measured with immunoSEQ multiplex PCR; TCRdb has only the in-frame clones, and not every one. The sample yields over 150,000 clones, approximately 94% seen once. The sequencing used CD4+ or CD8+ T cells sorted from blood, collected in a trial of the OX40 agonist ivuxolimab. The receptor source for this set is an adult with an advanced solid tumor such as melanoma, head and neck, liver or kidney cancer.

The chain carries TRBV19 and TRBJ2-1, with 10 bases lining up with TRBD2. In germline, CDR1 is LNHDA, CDR2 SQIVND (reference sequence). The CDR3 is made up of 15 amino acids. V shed 5 bases, J shed 3 bases, and the junction held 4 bases outside the gene matches. CDR3 sequence (DNA): TGTGCCAGTAGTTCCGGGACTAGCGTCTACAATGAGCAGTTCTTC. Translating it yields CASSSGTSVYNEQFF.

This chain uses TRBV18 with TRBJ2-7; the match to TRBD1 covers 8 bases. The CDR3 extends over 14 amino acids. V was clipped by 3 bases and J by 3 bases; unmatched bases: 4. Germline V CDR1 and CDR2: KGHSH, LQKENI. The CDR3 sequence: CASSPDRALYEQYF. CDR3 nucleotide sequence: TGTGCCAGCTCACCGGACAGGGCTCTCTACGAGCAGTACTTC.

The gene calls are TRBV6-6 and TRBJ2-1; 8 bases are shared with TRBD2. The trim removed 4 bases at V and 3 bases at J, leaving 5 bases unmatched. This CDR3 has 15 amino acids. CDR1 and CDR2 (germline): MNHNY, SVGAGI (reference sequence). CDR3: CASSLKRGSYNEQFF. CDR3 DNA sequence: TGTGCCAGCAGTTTGAAGCGGGGGAGCTACAATGAGCAGTTCTTC.